This TCR beta chain is from a study of T cell repertoires in cytomegalovirus infection. Study as a whole: Evidence of both CMV infection and a matching HLA type came from public TCR beta signatures.

The CDR3 length is 14 residues. Germline-derived CDR1 and CDR2 are LGHNA and YSLEER. In the case of this clonotype: The antigen is undetermined. One junction end disagrees with the germline gene, perhaps due to a read error.

TCRdb re-derived calls from the reads in MiXCR, one entry per CDR3 protein. The table lists approximately 630,000 distinct CDR3 sequences, 24% of them singletons. Study-wide points: Within the response measured ex vivo, HLA-C-restricted CMV-specific TCR beta clonotypes were dominant. Cumulative frequency of public TCR beta families picked out carriers of CMV plus the relevant HLA.

The specimen sequenced was CD8+ T cells from PBMCs. The sequence came from a human donor in good health (CMV status not recorded). Some clones in this sample may be carry-over from other donors' samples. The chain has TRBV4-3 and TRBJ2-4, with D possibly matching TRBD2 (7 bases). CDR3 in DNA: TGCGCCAACAGCCAAGGGGGGGGTCAGAACATTCAGTACTTC. Encoded protein: CANSQGGGQNIQYF.